Listed below are T cell receptor beta chains from one sample, sequenced in a study of T cell repertoires in aging, cancer and after chemotherapy. In TCRdb, the multiplex PCR reads were re-called with MiXCR into one record per CDR3 protein. This table holds fewer than 15,000 distinct CDR3 sequences, 35% to 40% found once. Sequenced material: blood. The receptors stem from a human donor in good health. The donor label of this sample is uncertain. Both conserved end residues are part of each CDR3. Fields, in order: V gene, clone size, J gene, D gene, CDR3 DNA, CDR3 protein. The D gene is left open where the match is weak. Part of the rows lack a size; the others show once, few, many or a class for expanded clones.

v_gene: TRBV24-1
abundance: .
j_gene: TRBJ2-7
d_gene: TRBD2
CDR3nt: TGTGCCACCAGTGATTGGTCTAGCGGGAGGGCCAGGTACGAGCAGTACTTC
CDR3aa: CATSDWSSGRARYEQYF

v_gene: TRBV18
abundance: few
j_gene: TRBJ2-7
d_gene: .
CDR3nt: TGTGCCAGCTCACCAGCCAGAGGCGCCTACGAGCAGTACTTC
CDR3aa: CASSPARGAYEQYF

v_gene: TRBV6-1
abundance: .
j_gene: TRBJ2-2
d_gene: TRBD1
CDR3nt: TGTGCCAGCAGTCTCCGGACAGGGCTCGGCGGGGAGCTGTTTTTT
CDR3aa: CASSLRTGLGGELFF

v_gene: TRBV6-5
abundance: few
j_gene: TRBJ1-6
d_gene: .
CDR3nt: TGTGCCAGCAGTTTACAGGTCTTGGATTCACCCCTCCACTTT
CDR3aa: CASSLQVLDSPLHF

v_gene: TRBV5-6
abundance: .
j_gene: TRBJ2-2
d_gene: TRBD1
CDR3nt: TGTGCCAGCAGCCCCGCCTTGGACAGGGGGCGCGTCGGGGAGCTGTTTTTT
CDR3aa: CASSPALDRGRVGELFF

v_gene: TRBV30
abundance: medium-sized
j_gene: TRBJ1-1
d_gene: .
CDR3nt: TGTGCCTGGAGTGTAGGGCCTTACGAAGCTTTCTTT
CDR3aa: CAWSVGPYEAFF

v_gene: TRBV27
abundance: .
j_gene: TRBJ1-4
d_gene: .
CDR3nt: TGTGCCAGCAGTTTAGGGTGGGCTAATGAAAAACTGTTTTTT
CDR3aa: CASSLGWANEKLFF

v_gene: TRBV5-1
abundance: .
j_gene: TRBJ1-2
d_gene: TRBD1
CDR3nt: TGCGCCAGCAGCGCGGGACAGGGGAATGGCTACACCTTC
CDR3aa: CASSAGQGNGYTF

v_gene: TRBV6-5
abundance: few
j_gene: TRBJ1-5
d_gene: TRBD1
CDR3nt: TGTGCCAGCAGTTACAACAGGGGGGGCAATCAGCCCCAGCATTTT
CDR3aa: CASSYNRGGNQPQHF

v_gene: TRBV6-4
abundance: .
j_gene: TRBJ2-7
d_gene: .
CDR3nt: TGTGCCAGCAGGGACTCTTTAGTGCCCTACGAGCAGTACTTC
CDR3aa: CASRDSLVPYEQYF

v_gene: TRBV5-4
abundance: medium-sized
j_gene: TRBJ2-1
d_gene: .
CDR3nt: TGTGCCAGCAGCTTGATCGGGAGCGATGAGCAGTTCTTC
CDR3aa: CASSLIGSDEQFF

v_gene: TRBV30
abundance: .
j_gene: TRBJ2-5
d_gene: TRBD1
CDR3nt: TGTGCCTGGAGTCGGGACAGCTCGGAGACCCAGTACTTC
CDR3aa: CAWSRDSSETQYF

v_gene: TRBV30
abundance: .
j_gene: TRBJ1-1
d_gene: .
CDR3nt: TGTGCCTGGAGCCAGGCGAACACTGAAGCTTTCTTT
CDR3aa: CAWSQANTEAFF

v_gene: TRBV29-1
abundance: medium-sized
j_gene: TRBJ2-3
d_gene: TRBD2
CDR3nt: TGCAGCGTTGGGCTAGTGGGGGAGGGCCTCACAGATACGCAGTATTTT
CDR3aa: CSVGLVGEGLTDTQYF

v_gene: TRBV12-3/TRBV12-4
abundance: once
j_gene: TRBJ2-1
d_gene: .
CDR3nt: TGTGCCAGCAGTTTTAGTTCGGGTCCCGCTAGGACCAATGAGCAGTTCTTC
CDR3aa: CASSFSSGPARTNEQFF

v_gene: TRBV12-3/TRBV12-4
abundance: .
j_gene: TRBJ2-7
d_gene: TRBD2
CDR3nt: TGTGCCAGCAGTTTAAGCGGGACTAGCGTTGACGAGCAGTACTTC
CDR3aa: CASSLSGTSVDEQYF

v_gene: TRBV19
abundance: medium-sized
j_gene: TRBJ2-5
d_gene: TRBD1
CDR3nt: TGTGCCAGTAGTACCGGGACAGGGACTTTAGAGACCCAGTACTTC
CDR3aa: CASSTGTGTLETQYF

v_gene: TRBV29-1
abundance: medium-sized
j_gene: TRBJ2-3
d_gene: .
CDR3nt: TGCAGCGCCCCATCCCGGACCGCAGATACGCAGTATTTT
CDR3aa: CSAPSRTADTQYF

v_gene: TRBV5-1
abundance: few
j_gene: TRBJ2-1
d_gene: TRBD2
CDR3nt: TGCGCCAGCAGCGCAGGGACTAGCGGGCGCAATGAGCAGTTCTTC
CDR3aa: CASSAGTSGRNEQFF

v_gene: TRBV6-4
abundance: few
j_gene: TRBJ2-1
d_gene: TRBD2
CDR3nt: TGTGCCAGCAGTGGGACTAGCGGGTACAATGAGCAGTTCTTC
CDR3aa: CASSGTSGYNEQFF

v_gene: TRBV11-1
abundance: medium-sized
j_gene: TRBJ2-1
d_gene: .
CDR3nt: TGTGCCAGCAGCCCGGCTAGGGGGGTACTAGCACATGAGCAGTTCTTC
CDR3aa: CASSPARGVLAHEQFF

v_gene: TRBV12-3/TRBV12-4
abundance: .
j_gene: TRBJ1-5
d_gene: .
CDR3nt: TGTGCCAGCAGTTTAGAAATGCTCCAGCCCCAGCATTTT
CDR3aa: CASSLEMLQPQHF

v_gene: TRBV5-1
abundance: once
j_gene: TRBJ2-7
d_gene: TRBD2
CDR3nt: TGCGCCAGCAGAACTAATAGCGGGGGACTCTCCTACGAGCAGTACTTC
CDR3aa: CASRTNSGGLSYEQYF

v_gene: TRBV7-2
abundance: .
j_gene: TRBJ2-7
d_gene: .
CDR3nt: TGTGCCAGCAGCTTGAAGTACTTC
CDR3aa: CASSLKYF

v_gene: TRBV30
abundance: .
j_gene: TRBJ1-2
d_gene: .
CDR3nt: TGTGCCTGGAGTGTACAGCCTAACTATGGCTACACCTTC
CDR3aa: CAWSVQPNYGYTF

v_gene: TRBV6-5
abundance: .
j_gene: TRBJ2-2
d_gene: TRBD2
CDR3nt: TGTGCCAGCAGCCTAGCGGGAGGGAATACCGGGGAGCTGTTTTTT
CDR3aa: CASSLAGGNTGELFF

v_gene: TRBV29-1
abundance: .
j_gene: TRBJ1-2
d_gene: .
CDR3nt: TGCAGCGTTTTTGGGGTGGGAGGGGTAAGGGATGGCTACACCTTC
CDR3aa: CSVFGVGGVRDGYTF

v_gene: TRBV6-5
abundance: medium-sized
j_gene: TRBJ2-6
d_gene: .
CDR3nt: TGTGCCAGCAGGACCCAGAGCTCTGGGGCCAACGTCCTGACTTTC
CDR3aa: CASRTQSSGANVLTF

v_gene: TRBV12-3/TRBV12-4
abundance: few
j_gene: TRBJ2-2
d_gene: .
CDR3nt: TGTGCCAGCAGTTTAGCGCTAATCACCGGGGAGCTGTTTTTT
CDR3aa: CASSLALITGELFF

v_gene: TRBV19
abundance: medium-sized
j_gene: TRBJ2-3
d_gene: TRBD1
CDR3nt: TGTGCCGCCTCCCTCACTCCGGGACAGGGCACAGATACGCAGTATTTT
CDR3aa: CAASLTPGQGTDTQYF

v_gene: TRBV6-1
abundance: .
j_gene: TRBJ2-7
d_gene: .
CDR3nt: TGTGCCAGCAGCCCCCTGGGGGGCGAGGAGCAGTACTTC
CDR3aa: CASSPLGGEEQYF

v_gene: TRBV7-9
abundance: few
j_gene: TRBJ2-4
d_gene: TRBD1
CDR3nt: TGTGCCAGCGACAGGGTAGACATTCAGTACTTC
CDR3aa: CASDRVDIQYF

v_gene: TRBV12-3/TRBV12-4
abundance: few
j_gene: TRBJ1-6
d_gene: .
CDR3nt: TGTGCCAGCAGACCAGGGAGCTCCTATAATTCACCCCTCCACTTT
CDR3aa: CASRPGSSYNSPLHF

v_gene: TRBV29-1
abundance: medium-sized
j_gene: TRBJ2-7
d_gene: TRBD2
CDR3nt: TGCAGCGTTGATGGATCTAGCGGCTACGAGCAGTACTTC
CDR3aa: CSVDGSSGYEQYF

v_gene: TRBV11-3
abundance: medium-sized
j_gene: TRBJ2-1
d_gene: .
CDR3nt: TGTGCCAGCAGCCCGATAAAAGCAAATGAGCAGTTCTTC
CDR3aa: CASSPIKANEQFF

v_gene: TRBV11-3
abundance: .
j_gene: TRBJ2-1
d_gene: .
CDR3nt: TGTGCCAGCCACAGCGGATACAATGAGCAGTTCTTC
CDR3aa: CASHSGYNEQFF

v_gene: TRBV6-5
abundance: few
j_gene: TRBJ1-6
d_gene: .
CDR3nt: TGTGCCAGCAGTCTAAGTGTGGCAGTAGAGTCACCCCTCCACTTT
CDR3aa: CASSLSVAVESPLHF

v_gene: TRBV6-5
abundance: few
j_gene: TRBJ2-1
d_gene: .
CDR3nt: TGTGCCAGCAGTGGGGGGCGTTGGGAGCAGTTCTTC
CDR3aa: CASSGGRWEQFF

v_gene: TRBV6-2/TRBV6-3
abundance: few
j_gene: TRBJ2-6
d_gene: .
CDR3nt: TGTGCCAGCAGTTACTCGAAGACCTCTGGGGCCAACGTCCTGACTTTC
CDR3aa: CASSYSKTSGANVLTF

v_gene: TRBV6-5
abundance: .
j_gene: TRBJ1-6
d_gene: .
CDR3nt: TGTGCCAGCAGTTTCGTTTTGAGGGCCAATTCACCCCTCCACTTT
CDR3aa: CASSFVLRANSPLHF

v_gene: TRBV27
abundance: .
j_gene: TRBJ2-2
d_gene: .
CDR3nt: TGTGCCAGCAGTCTCCGGGACCTTAACACCGGGGAGCTGTTTTTT
CDR3aa: CASSLRDLNTGELFF

v_gene: TRBV27
abundance: .
j_gene: TRBJ2-1
d_gene: .
CDR3nt: TGTGCCAGCAGTTTTGCCGACTGGGGCAATGAGCAGTTCTTC
CDR3aa: CASSFADWGNEQFF

v_gene: TRBV18
abundance: .
j_gene: TRBJ1-2
d_gene: .
CDR3nt: TGTGCCAGCTCACCACAGCCCTCTGAGTATGGCTACACCTTC
CDR3aa: CASSPQPSEYGYTF

v_gene: TRBV27
abundance: .
j_gene: TRBJ2-7
d_gene: .
CDR3nt: TGTGCCAGCAGTCTGGCTTTGCGGATTAGCGGAGCAACCTACGAGCAGTACTTC
CDR3aa: CASSLALRISGATYEQYF

v_gene: TRBV15
abundance: few
j_gene: TRBJ1-3
d_gene: .
CDR3nt: TGTGCCACCAGCATTCGTTCCGGAGGAAACACCATATATTTT
CDR3aa: CATSIRSGGNTIYF

v_gene: TRBV4-2
abundance: .
j_gene: TRBJ2-7
d_gene: .
CDR3nt: TGTGCCAGCAGCCAAAACAGGGTCAGCGAGCAGTACTTC
CDR3aa: CASSQNRVSEQYF

v_gene: TRBV18
abundance: once
j_gene: TRBJ1-4
d_gene: .
CDR3nt: TGTGCCAGCTCGACGAATGATAAAAAACTGTTTTTT
CDR3aa: CASSTNDKKLFF

v_gene: TRBV27
abundance: few
j_gene: TRBJ2-7
d_gene: .
CDR3nt: TGTGCCAGCAGCACACTAGGGTCTAACCGCGAGCAGTACTTC
CDR3aa: CASSTLGSNREQYF

v_gene: TRBV6-4
abundance: few
j_gene: TRBJ2-7
d_gene: .
CDR3nt: TGTGCCAGCAGTGACTCGTCGGCTTCCATCTACGAGCAGTACTTC
CDR3aa: CASSDSSASIYEQYF

v_gene: TRBV24-1
abundance: .
j_gene: TRBJ2-7
d_gene: TRBD2
CDR3nt: TGTGCCACCAGTGATTTGCGGCGCGGGGGCGAGCAGTACTTC
CDR3aa: CATSDLRRGGEQYF

v_gene: TRBV5-6
abundance: .
j_gene: TRBJ1-4
d_gene: .
CDR3nt: TGTGCCAGCAGCTTGGCCTCGTCATGGGGTCAGGGACAAAAACTGTTTTTT
CDR3aa: CASSLASSWGQGQKLFF

v_gene: TRBV19
abundance: .
j_gene: TRBJ2-7
d_gene: TRBD1
CDR3nt: TGTGCCAGTAGAAAGACGGGACAGTATTTCTACGAGCAGTACTTC
CDR3aa: CASRKTGQYFYEQYF

v_gene: TRBV5-4
abundance: .
j_gene: TRBJ2-3
d_gene: .
CDR3nt: TGTGCCAGCAGCTTGGTGCAGGAAAGAGATACGCAGTATTTT
CDR3aa: CASSLVQERDTQYF